These 21 T cell receptor beta chains were sequenced from one sample in a study of blood T cell repertoires in COVID-19. Repertoires were generated with immunoSEQ multiplex PCR, while TCRdb's copy carries only in-frame clones and drops some. Of under 200,000 clones listed, over 75% are singletons. The sequencing input was PBMCs or T cells enriched from blood (not recorded which). The source is a woman in her thirties or forties with acute COVID-19.

This clone was counted at least ten times. The chain links TRBV4-1 to TRBJ2-3; D remains unclear. The CDR3 loop spans 16 amino acids. CDR1 and CDR2 (germline): MGHRA, YSYEKL. Trimming pared 1 base from V and 0 bases from J, leaving 11 bases between. CDR3 sequence (DNA): TGCGCCAGCAGCCAAGGGGCTCCTGGGAGCACAGATACGCAGTATTTT. Translated, it gives CASSQGAPGSTDTQYF.

J is TRBJ2-7 and V is TRBV12-2; the table's TRBD2 call for D was not verified on the DNA. TRBV12-2 is described as a pseudogene. This CDR3 is built from 17 residues. The CDR3 region has the DNA TGTGCAAGTCGCTTAAGTAACCTAGCGGGCCTTCACTACGAGCAGTACTTC. It codes for CASRLSNLAGLHYEQYF.

The gene calls are TRBV11-2 and TRBJ2-1; 11 bases fit TRBD2. The CDR3 totals 15 residues. Losses at the gene ends were 2 bases for V and 8 bases for J; bases not matched to a gene: 5. Germline V gene sequence: CDR1 SGHAT, CDR2 FQNNGV. The CDR3 nucleotides read TGTGCCAGCAGCTTATATCTAGCGGGAGGCCATGAGCAGTTCTTC. This gives the protein CASSLYLAGGHEQFF. Complete variable domain (other parts from reference TRBV11-2 and TRBJ2-1): EAGVAQSPRYKIIEKRQSVAFWCNPISGHATLYWYQQILGQGPKLLIQFQNNGVVDDSQLPKDRFSAERLKGVDSTLKIQPAKLEDSAVYLCASSLYLAGGHEQFFGPGTRLTVL.

J is TRBJ2-3 and V is TRBV5-4; TRBD2 is a possible D gene (6 bases). V lost 6 bases and J lost 1, with 15 bases in between. CDR1 is SGHNT, CDR2 YYREEE, per germline (reference sequence). The CDR3 runs to 15 residues. CDR3 sequence (DNA): TGTGCCAGCATCGACAGACGGAGGGGCACAGATACGCAGTATTTT. Protein product: CASIDRRRGTDTQYF.

CDR3 sequence reads: CASSYSGSGEQFF. CDR3 DNA sequence: TGTGCCAGCAGCTATAGCGGGTCCGGTGAGCAGTTCTTC. This chain links TRBV4-2 with TRBJ2-1; TRBD2 agrees at 7 bases. The CDR3 has 13 amino acids. The J segment lost 9 bases and the V segment lost 5 bases, leaving 7 bases of the junction unmatched. Per the germline V gene, CDR1 is LGHNA and CDR2 is YNFKEQ.

The gene calls are TRBV5-1 and TRBJ2-1; 16 nucleotides agree with TRBD2. Per germline, CDR1 SGHRS and CDR2 YFSETQ. Trimming at V came to 0 bases and at J to 0 bases, leaving 3 bases not matched to a gene. This CDR3 spans 19 amino acids. The CDR3: CASSLEGLAGGGSYNEQFF. The CDR3 DNA sequence: TGCGCCAGCAGCTTGGAGGGACTAGCGGGAGGGGGCTCCTACAATGAGCAGTTCTTC.

The rearrangement uses TRBV3-1 (or the pseudogene TRBV3-2) and TRBJ2-5; no definite D call. Germline CDR1 and CDR2: LGHDT and YNNKEL (reference sequence). The CDR3 length is 14 residues. V lost 3 bases and J 3 bases, leaving 11 bases between the germline ends. CDR3 coding DNA: TGTGCCAGCAGCCATCGCCTGGCCGAAGAGACCCAGTACTTC. Translating gives CASSHRLAEETQYF.

The chain couples TRBV4-1 to TRBJ1-1, with TRBD1 as a possible D gene (6 bases). The CDR3 is 17 amino acids. Germline V gives CDR1 MGHRA, CDR2 YSYEKL. Trimming removed 1 base from V and 4 bases from J, with 19 bases in between. CDR3 loop: CASSQVSLGAGVTEAFF. The CDR3 DNA sequence: TGCGCCAGCAGCCAAGTATCATTAGGGGCAGGGGTCACTGAAGCTTTCTTT.

The chain couples TRBV5-1 to TRBJ1-1; 8 nucleotides align to TRBD1. The CDR3 has 13 residues. From germline, CDR1 is SGHRS and CDR2 YFSETQ. Losses at the gene ends were 4 bases for V and 5 bases for J; bases not matched to a gene: 4. CDR3 bases: TGCGCCAGCAGCCAGGGGGCAGGGACTGAAGCTTTCTTT. Protein product: CASSQGAGTEAFF.

The chain employs TRBV6-5 and TRBJ2-7; 7 nucleotides align to TRBD2. The germline gives CDR1 MNHEY, CDR2 SVGAGI. Trimming removed 8 bases from V and 4 bases from J; junction bases left unmatched: 8. This CDR3 spans 13 amino acids. CDR3 amino acids: CASWEGSRYEQYF. CDR3 DNA: TGTGCCAGCTGGGAGGGTTCGAGGTACGAGCAGTACTTC.

The chain couples TRBV30 to TRBJ1-5, with D possibly being TRBD1 (5 bases). Germline CDR1 is GTSNPN and CDR2 is SVGIG (reference sequence). The V end lost 5 bases, the J end lost 7 bases, and 18 bases lay between the germline ends. The CDR3 covers 14 residues. The CDR3 reads CAWSRDSAIQPQHF. The CDR3 region has the DNA TGTGCCTGGTCCCGGGACTCAGCCATCCAGCCCCAGCATTTT.

The chain employs TRBV5-1 and TRBJ1-2; 11 nucleotides match TRBD1. Germline V lookup: CDR1 SGHRS, CDR2 YFSETQ. The CDR3 length is 15 residues. The V and J ends lost 4 bases and 6 bases, in that order; junction bases with no gene match: 8. The CDR3 DNA sequence: TGCGCCAGCAGCCGAGGACAGGGGGCTGGTGATGGCTACACCTTC. It encodes CASSRGQGAGDGYTF.

The chain's CDR3 is CASSQTSGTQETQYF. DNA for the CDR3: TGTGCCAGCAGCCAAACTAGCGGGACACAAGAGACCCAGTACTTC. This rearrangement joins TRBV6-4 to TRBJ2-5; 10 positions match TRBD2. Germline CDR1 reads MRHNA; CDR2 reads SNTAGT. The V and J ends lost 6 bases and 2 bases, in that order; junction bases with no gene match: 6. The CDR3 has 15 residues.

This clone showed up just once. This chain connects TRBV18 to TRBJ2-3; D is perhaps TRBD2 (6 bases). The CDR3 spans 15 residues. V was pared by 4 bases and J by 0 bases, with 11 bases between. CDR1 is KGHSH and CDR2 is LQKENI in the germline V gene. The CDR3 nucleotides are TGTGCCAGCTCACGGGCCAGCGGGAGCACAGATACGCAGTATTTT. It yields the protein CASSRASGSTDTQYF.

The chain employs TRBV12-3 or TRBV12-4 and TRBJ1-2, with TRBD1 identical over 9 bases. The CDR3 sequence is 13 residues long. Losses at the gene ends were 4 bases for V and 5 bases for J; bases not matched to a gene: 2. CDR3 DNA: TGTGCCAGCAGTTGGGACAGGGCGTATGGCTACACCTTC. Its translation is CASSWDRAYGYTF.

The chain couples TRBV5-4 to TRBJ2-1; 12 bases match TRBD2. The CDR3 has 17 residues. Trimming cost V 4 bases and J 9 bases; bases outside gene matches: 14. Germline CDR1 reads SGHNT; CDR2 reads YYREEE (reference sequence). For the CDR3, the DNA is TGTGCCAGCAGCGGGCGGACTAGCGGGATGGCAGCGAGTGAGCAGTTCTTC. This encodes CASSGRTSGMAASEQFF.

This chain links TRBV5-4 with TRBJ2-5; 7 nucleotides align to TRBD1. Germline V lookup: CDR1 SGHNT, CDR2 YYREEE (reference sequence). The trim removed 5 bases at V and 1 base at J, leaving 20 bases unmatched. The CDR3 covers 19 residues. CDR3 region: CASSVGQVTFHLTQETQYF. The CDR3 DNA reads TGTGCCAGCAGTGTCGGACAGGTCACTTTTCACCTAACCCAAGAGACCCAGTACTTC.

The rearrangement uses TRBV10-2 and TRBJ1-2; 8 bases fit TRBD1. Germline trimming cut 8 bases from V and 6 bases from J; bases unmatched to any gene: 8. From germline, CDR1 is WSHSY and CDR2 SAAADI. This CDR3 is 13 amino acids long. Here the CDR3 reads CASGDRGGDGYTF. CDR3 bases: TGCGCCAGCGGAGACAGGGGAGGAGATGGCTACACCTTC.

This rearrangement joins TRBV29-1 to TRBJ2-2; TRBD1 aligns across 8 bases. The germline CDR1 and CDR2 sequences are SQVTM and ANQGSEA. Trimming removed 4 bases from V and 0 bases from J; junction bases left unmatched: 1. The CDR3 totals 14 residues. CDR3 region: CSVVQGANTGELFF. The CDR3 coding sequence is TGCAGCGTTGTACAGGGGGCGAACACCGGGGAGCTGTTTTTT.

This clone was counted at least ten times. The chain links TRBV11-1 to TRBJ2-3; no firm D call. Germline CDR1 is SGHAT and CDR2 is FQDESV (reference sequence). This CDR3 comprises 14 residues. Trimming removed 5 bases at V and 2 bases at J, with 11 bases between. The CDR3 sequence: CASSRGSATDTQYF. The CDR3 DNA is TGTGCCAGCAGCCGCGGATCGGCCACAGATACGCAGTATTTT.

This rearrangement joins TRBV11-3 to TRBJ2-2; possibly TRBD2 for D (6 bases). The germline V gene encodes CDR1 SGHNT and CDR2 YENEEA. The V gene lost 4 bases and the J gene lost 8 bases, with 20 bases spanning the gap. The CDR3 has 16 amino acids. The CDR3: CASSSGSGLEGGELFF. The DNA of the CDR3 is TGTGCCAGCAGCTCCGGGAGCGGACTTGAGGGGGGGGAGCTGTTTTTT.